The entry below describes one T cell receptor (beta chain). It has no known antigen specificity. Base qualities were left out, and no much larger clone turns up one base away. Unstimulated CD4+ memory cells were also sequenced in three donor pairs, together with CD4+ naive, CD8+ TEMRA, CD8+ naive and CD8+ effector memory subsets. Sorted unstimulated T cells and proliferating T cells recovered from mixed lymphocyte reactions underwent TCRbeta CDR3 sequencing. Fresh whole blood from about eleven HLA-typed healthy donors served as the source for isolating PBMCs. V gives up 3 bases and J gives up 2 bases, and the segment between their germline ends measures 10 bases. CDR1 is given as LNHDA and CDR2 as SQIVND, both from the germline V gene (reference sequence). The CDR3 measures 14 amino acids from cysteine to phenylalanine. Left in the record is the CDR3 DNA by itself, 42 bases read in frame from the first base.

Library preparation was by the immunoSEQ multiplex PCR assay. The deep sequencing platform assayed around 10^5 TCR templates per sample. Genomic DNA extracted from sorted T cells was the material used for TCRbeta CDR3 sequencing. Concerning the study's data processing: The R programming language was used for clonal analysis of TCRbeta CDR3 data. Alloreactive CD4+ and CD8+ clones were defined by comparing unstimulated samples with post-reaction CFSE-low samples. Regulatory or non-regulatory origin of alloreactive CD4+ clones was assigned by matching sequences to the sorted unstimulated Treg and non-Treg repertoires. Sourced from immuneACCESS, this table was stored by TCRdb with only in-frame sequences that have V and J called. A share of the clones is absent; for the studies checked, an unresolved V gene accounts for under half, and the remainder has no known explanation. The DNA was the basis for D and trimming; V, J and clone size are from that table. The sample has about 50,000 clones on record, about 97% of them singletons. The leading ten clones occupy around 0.6% of the sample.

The sample originates from a study of siplizumab effects on memory and regulatory T cells (dated by TCRdb to the late 2010s). For the study in its entirety: The study looked at the effect of siplizumab, an anti-CD2 antibody, on alloreactive T-cell subsets in allogeneic mixed lymphocyte reactions made from human PBMCs.

The study at large found these results: Unstimulated naive T cells appeared more diverse than memory T cells, and naive cells seemed to contribute substantially to the alloresponse. Whether proliferating Tregs from siplizumab cultures were suppressive was not functionally confirmed. Of the alloreactive CD4+ clones that could be mapped, the Treg-derived share averaged about 67% with siplizumab compared with 25% to 30% in control reactions. The cumulative frequency of alloreactive sequences that could be traced back to unstimulated CD4+ memory T cells was significantly reduced by siplizumab. Because sequences below about 10^-5 frequency were poorly captured, only a minor fraction of alloreactive clones could be mapped to unstimulated subsets. Roughly 80-96% of proliferating CD4+ or CD8+ clones could not be assigned a naive or memory phenotype.

This sequence originates from a human donor in good health. Input material: naive CD4+ T cells sorted from blood. Per the publication, the cell subset or site label means: unstimulated naive T cells. The sequence is built from TRBV19 and TRBJ2-5; no D gene is confidently identified. The nucleotides are TGTGCCAGTAGTATGAGCCCGAATCAAGAGACCCAGTACTTC. It encodes CASSMSPNQETQYF. Reference TRBV19 and TRBJ2-5 proteins supply the regions before and after the CDR3; the full variable domain is: DGGITQSPKYLFRKEGQNVTLSCEQNLNHDAMYWYRQDPGQGLRLIYYSQIVNDFQKGDIAEGYSVSREKKESFPLTVTSAQKNPTAFYLCASSMSPNQETQYFGPGTRLLVL.